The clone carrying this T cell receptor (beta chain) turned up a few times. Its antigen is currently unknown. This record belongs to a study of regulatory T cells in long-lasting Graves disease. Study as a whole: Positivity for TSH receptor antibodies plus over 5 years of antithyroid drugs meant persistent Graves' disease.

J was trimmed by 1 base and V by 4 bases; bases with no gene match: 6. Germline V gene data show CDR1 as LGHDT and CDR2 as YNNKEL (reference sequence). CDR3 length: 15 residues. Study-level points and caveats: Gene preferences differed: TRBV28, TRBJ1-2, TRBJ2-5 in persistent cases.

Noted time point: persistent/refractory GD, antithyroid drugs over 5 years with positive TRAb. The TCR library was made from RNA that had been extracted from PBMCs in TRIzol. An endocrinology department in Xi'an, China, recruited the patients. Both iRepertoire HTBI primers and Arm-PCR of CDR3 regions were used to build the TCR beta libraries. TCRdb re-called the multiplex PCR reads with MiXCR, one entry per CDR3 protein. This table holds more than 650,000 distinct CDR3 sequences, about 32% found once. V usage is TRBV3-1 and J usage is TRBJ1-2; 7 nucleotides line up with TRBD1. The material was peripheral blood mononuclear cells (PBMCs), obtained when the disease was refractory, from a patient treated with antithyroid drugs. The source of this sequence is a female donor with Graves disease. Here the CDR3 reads CASSPRQGGNYGYTF. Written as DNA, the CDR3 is TGTGCCAGCAGCCCCAGACAGGGAGGTAACTATGGCTACACCTTC.